Listed here are 14 T cell receptor beta chains from one sample, sequenced in a study of shared clonotypes between healthy human individuals. TCRdb's copy holds only in-frame clones and misses some; the assay was immunoSEQ multiplex PCR. The data contain roughly 500,000 clones, less than 85% of them seen just once; the ten biggest clones take up 13%. Sample: PBMCs. The receptor source for this set is a woman in her forties in good health. Some clones in this sample may be carry-over from other donors' samples.

The genes are TRBV9 and TRBJ1-2, with D possibly matching TRBD1 (6 bases). The CDR3 runs 15 residues. Looked up from germline, CDR1 is SGDLS and CDR2 is YYNGEE. The V gene lost 0 bases and the J gene lost 0 bases, with 9 bases spanning the gap. CDR3 DNA sequence: TGTGCCAGCAGCGTAGATAGGACAGCTAACTATGGCTACACCTTC. Protein: CASSVDRTANYGYTF. Full variable domain (missing parts from reference TRBV9 and TRBJ1-2): DSGVTQTPKHLITATGQRVTLRCSPRSGDLSVYWYQQSLDQGLQFLIQYYNGEERAKGNILERFSAQQFPDLHSELNLSSLELGDSALYFCASSVDRTANYGYTFGSGTRLTVV.

This clone was counted once. The genes are TRBV30 and TRBJ1-1, with D perhaps matching TRBD1 (5 bases). This CDR3 contains 12 residues. The V and J ends lost 4 bases and 6 bases respectively, with 12 bases between them. Germline-derived CDR1 and CDR2 are GTSNPN and SVGIG (reference sequence). The CDR3 nucleotides read TGTGCCTGGATTCGGGGCCGGGCTGAAGCTTTCTTT. Translated: CAWIRGRAEAFF.

This clone has only one observation. The gene calls are TRBV28 and TRBJ1-5; maybe TRBD1 (5 bases). Germline CDR1 is MDHEN and CDR2 is SYDVKM. V was clipped by 2 bases and J by 7 bases, with 12 bases between them. CDR3 length: 14 residues. The CDR3 loop is CASSLRDSFQPQHF. The CDR3 nucleotides are TGTGCCAGCAGTTTAAGAGACAGTTTCCAGCCCCAGCATTTT.

This chain connects TRBV2 to TRBJ1-3; a weak D match, TRBD1 (5 bases). V gave up 8 bases and J gave up 2 bases, with 13 bases separating them. CDR3 size: 14 residues. Germline CDR1 and CDR2: SNHLY and FYNNEI. The CDR3 sequence is CASGRSGPGNTIYF. The CDR3 coding sequence is TGTGCCAGCGGTCGTTCAGGGCCTGGAAACACCATATATTTT.

The sample holds one count of this clone. V is TRBV30 and J is TRBJ2-3, with 10 bases lining up with TRBD2. V dropped 5 bases and J dropped 2; count of bases not matched to a gene: 10. The CDR3 consists of 16 residues. Germline loops: CDR1 GTSNPN, CDR2 SVGIG (reference sequence). The CDR3 nucleotides read TGTGCCTGGGCCAGCGGGAGGGCCGGCCCCACAGATACGCAGTATTTT. Translation gives CAWASGRAGPTDTQYF.

This clone was recorded only once. The chain carries TRBV2 and TRBJ1-5; 8 nucleotides agree with TRBD1. This CDR3 is built from 13 residues. With 5 bases clipped from V and 5 bases from J, the junction kept 2 bases outside the gene matches. CDR1 is SNHLY, CDR2 FYNNEI, per germline. CDR3 sequence (DNA): TGTGCCAGCAGTTCGACAGGGGATCAGCCCCAGCATTTT. Protein: CASSSTGDQPQHF.

The rearrangement uses TRBV29-1 and TRBJ2-3, with 8 bases matching TRBD2. The germline V gene has CDR1 SQVTM and CDR2 ANQGSEA. Unmatched junction bases numbered 8, after V lost 6 bases and J lost 0 bases. The CDR3 loop spans 15 amino acids. CDR3 residues: CSVIKIAGSTDTQYF. CDR3 DNA: TGCAGCGTGATAAAAATAGCGGGAAGCACAGATACGCAGTATTTT.

The chain combines TRBV9 with TRBJ1-1; D is ambiguous. The V end was cut by 0 bases, the J end by 0 bases, with 9 bases between. Germline V gives CDR1 SGDLS, CDR2 YYNGEE. This CDR3 spans 15 amino acids. The CDR3 nucleotides are TGTGCCAGCAGCGTAGTGGCAAACATGAACACTGAAGCTTTCTTT. This encodes CASSVVANMNTEAFF.

The chain uses TRBV2 and TRBJ2-1; the match to TRBD1 covers 10 bases. With V trimmed by 8 bases and J by 9 bases, 10 bases remained unmatched. The CDR3 sequence is 14 residues long. CDR1 is SNHLY and CDR2 is FYNNEI in the germline V gene. CDR3 in DNA: TGTGCCAGCCGACGGGACAGGGGTGCGAGTGAGCAGTTCTTC. Translated: CASRRDRGASEQFF.

V is TRBV19 and J is TRBJ2-3; TRBD1 agrees at 7 bases. With 3 bases clipped from V and 7 bases from J, the junction kept 4 bases outside the gene matches. The CDR3 is 13 residues long. Germline lookup yields CDR1 LNHDA and CDR2 SQIVND (reference sequence). CDR3 in DNA: TGTGCCAGTAGTATGACACAGGGGAATACGCAGTATTTT. It codes for CASSMTQGNTQYF. The full variable domain, with the rest looked up from reference TRBV19 and TRBJ2-3, is DGGITQSPKYLFRKEGQNVTLSCEQNLNHDAMYWYRQDPGQGLRLIYYSQIVNDFQKGDIAEGYSVSREKKESFPLTVTSAQKNPTAFYLCASSMTQGNTQYFGPGTRLTVL.

This chain uses TRBV28 with TRBJ1-2; D may be TRBD1 (5 bases). Trimming cost V 5 bases and J 3 bases, with 13 bases left between them. CDR3 length: 14 amino acids. Germline V CDR1 and CDR2: MDHEN, SYDVKM. Here the CDR3 DNA reads TGTGCCAGCAGTCCCCTGGGGCAGTACTATGGCTACACCTTC. The encoded protein is CASSPLGQYYGYTF.

The rearrangement joins TRBV9 to TRBJ2-5; TRBD2 matches 11 bases. Germline CDR1 SGDLS, CDR2 YYNGEE. The CDR3 totals 16 residues. Unmatched junction bases numbered 2, after V lost 0 bases and J lost 1 base. In DNA, the CDR3 is TGTGCCAGCAGCGTAGCTACTAGCGGGGGCCAAGAGACCCAGTACTTC. Translation gives CASSVATSGGQETQYF.

The CDR3 DNA reads TGTGCCAGCAGCCTGGCCAGGGCCAGCTCTGGAAACACCATATATTTT. Protein sequence: CASSLARASSGNTIYF. The chain has TRBV5-5 and TRBJ1-3; D possibly corresponds to TRBD1 (5 bases). V was cut by 4 bases and J by 0 bases, with 14 bases left in between. This CDR3 comprises 16 residues. CDR1 is SGHKS and CDR2 is YYEKEE in the germline V gene (reference sequence).

The chain uses TRBV5-1 and TRBJ2-1; D may be TRBD2 (5 bases). The CDR3 is 15 residues long. V shed 6 bases and J shed 6 bases, with 19 bases lying between them. Germline V gene sequence: CDR1 SGHRS, CDR2 YFSETQ. CDR3 nucleotide sequence: TGCGCCAGCAAACGGGAACCCGACTCCCTCAATGAGCAGTTCTTC. Protein: CASKREPDSLNEQFF.